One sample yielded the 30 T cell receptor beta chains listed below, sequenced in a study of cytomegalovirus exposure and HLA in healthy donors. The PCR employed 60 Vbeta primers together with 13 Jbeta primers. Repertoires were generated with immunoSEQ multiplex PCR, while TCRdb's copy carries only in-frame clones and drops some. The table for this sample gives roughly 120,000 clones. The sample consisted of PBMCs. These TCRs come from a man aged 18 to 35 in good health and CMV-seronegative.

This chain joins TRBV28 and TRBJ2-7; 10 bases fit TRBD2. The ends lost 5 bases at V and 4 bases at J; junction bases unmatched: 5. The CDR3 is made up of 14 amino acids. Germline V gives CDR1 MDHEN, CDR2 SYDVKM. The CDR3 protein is CASSRGTSEYEQYF. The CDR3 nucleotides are TGTGCCAGCAGTCGGGGGACTAGCGAGTACGAGCAGTACTTC.

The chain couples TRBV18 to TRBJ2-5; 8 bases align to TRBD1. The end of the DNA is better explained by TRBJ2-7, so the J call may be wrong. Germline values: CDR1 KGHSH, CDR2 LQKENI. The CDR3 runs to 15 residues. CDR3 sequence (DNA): TGTGCCAGCGCCGAACCGGGACAGGTGGAAGTCGAGCAGTACTTC. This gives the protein CASAEPGQVEVEQYF.

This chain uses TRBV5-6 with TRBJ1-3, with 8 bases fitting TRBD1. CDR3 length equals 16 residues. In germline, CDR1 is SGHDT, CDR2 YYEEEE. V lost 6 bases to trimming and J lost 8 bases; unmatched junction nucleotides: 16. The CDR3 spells CASTRQGWSIIDTIYF. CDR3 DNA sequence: TGTGCCAGCACTCGACAGGGGTGGTCAATTATAGACACCATATATTTT. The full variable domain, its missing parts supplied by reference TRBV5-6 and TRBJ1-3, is DAGVTQSPTHLIKTRGQQVTLRCSPKSGHDTVSWYQQALGQGPQFIFQYYEEEERQRGNFPDRFSGHQFPNYSSELNVNALLLGDSALYLCASTRQGWSIIDTIYFGEGSWLTVV.

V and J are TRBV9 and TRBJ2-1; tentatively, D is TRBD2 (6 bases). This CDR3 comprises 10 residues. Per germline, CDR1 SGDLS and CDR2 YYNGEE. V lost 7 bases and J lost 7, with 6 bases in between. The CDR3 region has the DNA TGTGCCAGCGCGGGAAATGAGCAGTTCTTC. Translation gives CASAGNEQFF.

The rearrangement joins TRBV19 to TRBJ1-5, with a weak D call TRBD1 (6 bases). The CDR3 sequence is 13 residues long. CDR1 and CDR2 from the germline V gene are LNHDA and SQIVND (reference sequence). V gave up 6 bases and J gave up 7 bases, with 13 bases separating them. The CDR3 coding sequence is TGTGCCAGTAGGCTAACAGGGTCGCAGCCCCAGCATTTT. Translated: CASRLTGSQPQHF. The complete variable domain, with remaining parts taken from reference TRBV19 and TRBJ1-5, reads DGGITQSPKYLFRKEGQNVTLSCEQNLNHDAMYWYRQDPGQGLRLIYYSQIVNDFQKGDIAEGYSVSREKKESFPLTVTSAQKNPTAFYLCASRLTGSQPQHFGDGTRLSIL.

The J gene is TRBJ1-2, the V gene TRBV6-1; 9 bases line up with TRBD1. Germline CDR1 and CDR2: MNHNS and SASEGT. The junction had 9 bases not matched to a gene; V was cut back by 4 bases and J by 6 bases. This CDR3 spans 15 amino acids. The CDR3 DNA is TGTGCCAGCAGTGCCCAGACAGGGGGAGAGGATGGCTACACCTTC. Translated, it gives CASSAQTGGEDGYTF.

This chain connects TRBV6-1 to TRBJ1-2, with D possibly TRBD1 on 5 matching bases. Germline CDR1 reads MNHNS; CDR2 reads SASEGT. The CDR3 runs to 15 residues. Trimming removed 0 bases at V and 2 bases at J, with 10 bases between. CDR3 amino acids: CASSEAWAGNYGYTF. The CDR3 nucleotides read TGTGCCAGCAGTGAAGCGTGGGCAGGGAACTATGGCTACACCTTC.

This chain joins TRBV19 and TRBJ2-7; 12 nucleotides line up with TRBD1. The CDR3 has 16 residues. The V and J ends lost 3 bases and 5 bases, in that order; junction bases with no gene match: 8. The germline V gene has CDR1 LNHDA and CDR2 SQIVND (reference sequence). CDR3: CASSMDRDRGRDEQYF. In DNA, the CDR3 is TGTGCCAGTAGTATGGACCGGGACAGGGGGCGAGACGAGCAGTACTTC.

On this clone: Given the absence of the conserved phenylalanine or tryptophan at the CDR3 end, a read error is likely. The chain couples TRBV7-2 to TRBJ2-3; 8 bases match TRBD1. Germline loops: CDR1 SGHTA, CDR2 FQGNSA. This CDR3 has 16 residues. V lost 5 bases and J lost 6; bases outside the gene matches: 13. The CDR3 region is CASSNIGQGGFDTQYS. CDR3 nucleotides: TGTGCCAGCAGCAATATAGGACAGGGCGGATTTGATACGCAGTATTCT.

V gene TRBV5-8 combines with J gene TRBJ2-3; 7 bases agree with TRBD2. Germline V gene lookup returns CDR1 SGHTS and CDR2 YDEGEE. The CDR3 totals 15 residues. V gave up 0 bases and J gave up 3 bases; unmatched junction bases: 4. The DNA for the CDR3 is TGTGCCAGCAGCTTGGAACAGCGGGGAACAGATACGCAGTATTTT. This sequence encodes CASSLEQRGTDTQYF.

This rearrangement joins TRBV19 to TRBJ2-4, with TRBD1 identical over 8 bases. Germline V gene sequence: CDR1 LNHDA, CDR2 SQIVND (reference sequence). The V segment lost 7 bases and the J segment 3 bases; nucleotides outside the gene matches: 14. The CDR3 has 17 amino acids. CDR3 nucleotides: TGTGCCAGTAACCCGGGACAGGAGCTTAGGGGCAAAAACATTCAGTACTTC. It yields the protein CASNPGQELRGKNIQYF.

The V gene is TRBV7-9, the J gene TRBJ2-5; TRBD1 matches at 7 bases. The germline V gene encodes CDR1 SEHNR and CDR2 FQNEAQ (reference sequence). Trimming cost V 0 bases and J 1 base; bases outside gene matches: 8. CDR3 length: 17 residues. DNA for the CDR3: TGTGCCAGCAGCTTAGCATTCTGGGACAGAGTCCAAGAGACCCAGTACTTC. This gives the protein CASSLAFWDRVQETQYF.

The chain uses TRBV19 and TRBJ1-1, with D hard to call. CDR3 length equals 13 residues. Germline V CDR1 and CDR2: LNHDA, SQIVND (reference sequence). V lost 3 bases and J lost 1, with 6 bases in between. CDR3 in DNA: TGTGCCAGTAGTATGTTCGGGAACACTGAAGCTTTCTTT. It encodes CASSMFGNTEAFF. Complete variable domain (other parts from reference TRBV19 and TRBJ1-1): DGGITQSPKYLFRKEGQNVTLSCEQNLNHDAMYWYRQDPGQGLRLIYYSQIVNDFQKGDIAEGYSVSREKKESFPLTVTSAQKNPTAFYLCASSMFGNTEAFFGQGTRLTVV.

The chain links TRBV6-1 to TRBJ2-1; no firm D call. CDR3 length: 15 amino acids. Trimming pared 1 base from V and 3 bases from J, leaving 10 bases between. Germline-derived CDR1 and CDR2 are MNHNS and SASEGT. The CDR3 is CASSEDPGYYNEQFF. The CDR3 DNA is TGTGCCAGCAGTGAAGATCCAGGCTACTACAATGAGCAGTTCTTC.

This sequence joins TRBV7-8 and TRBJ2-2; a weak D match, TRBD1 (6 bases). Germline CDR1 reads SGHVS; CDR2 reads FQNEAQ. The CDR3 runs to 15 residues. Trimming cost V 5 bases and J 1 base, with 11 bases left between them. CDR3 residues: CASSPGTWNTGELFF. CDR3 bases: TGTGCCAGCAGCCCCGGGACATGGAACACCGGGGAGCTGTTTTTT.

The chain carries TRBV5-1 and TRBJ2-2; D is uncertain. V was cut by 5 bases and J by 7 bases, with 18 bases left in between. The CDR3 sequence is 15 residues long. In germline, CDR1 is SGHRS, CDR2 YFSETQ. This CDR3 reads CASSPEERIGGELFF. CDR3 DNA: TGCGCCAGCAGTCCCGAGGAAAGGATCGGCGGGGAGCTGTTTTTT. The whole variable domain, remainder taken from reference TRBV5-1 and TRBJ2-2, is KAGVTQTPRYLIKTRGQQVTLSCSPISGHRSVSWYQQTPGQGLQFLFEYFSETQRNKGNFPGRFSGRQFSNSRSEMNVSTLELGDSALYLCASSPEERIGGELFFGEGSRLTVL.

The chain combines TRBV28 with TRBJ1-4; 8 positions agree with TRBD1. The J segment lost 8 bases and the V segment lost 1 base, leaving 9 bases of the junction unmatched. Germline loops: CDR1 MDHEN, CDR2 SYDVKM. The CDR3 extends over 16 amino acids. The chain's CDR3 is CASSLSAGGAREKLFF. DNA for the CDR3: TGTGCCAGCAGTTTATCCGCAGGGGGCGCGCGAGAAAAACTGTTTTTT.

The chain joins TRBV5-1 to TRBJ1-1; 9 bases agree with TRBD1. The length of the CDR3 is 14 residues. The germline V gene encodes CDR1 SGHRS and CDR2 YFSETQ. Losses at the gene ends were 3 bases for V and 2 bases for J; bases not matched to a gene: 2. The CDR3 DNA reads TGCGCCAGCAGCTGGACAGGGGCCAACACTGAAGCTTTCTTT. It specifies CASSWTGANTEAFF.

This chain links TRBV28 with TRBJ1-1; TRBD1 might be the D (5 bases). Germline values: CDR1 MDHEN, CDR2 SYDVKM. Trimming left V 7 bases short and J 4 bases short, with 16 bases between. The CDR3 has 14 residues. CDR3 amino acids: CASTLGGTGTEAFF. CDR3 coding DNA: TGTGCCAGCACCCTCGGGGGGACGGGCACTGAAGCTTTCTTT.

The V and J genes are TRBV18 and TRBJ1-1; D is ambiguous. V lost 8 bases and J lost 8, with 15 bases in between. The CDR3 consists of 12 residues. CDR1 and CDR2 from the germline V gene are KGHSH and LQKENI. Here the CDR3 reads CASTETGEEAFF. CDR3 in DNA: TGTGCCAGCACCGAGACGGGTGAAGAAGCTTTCTTT.

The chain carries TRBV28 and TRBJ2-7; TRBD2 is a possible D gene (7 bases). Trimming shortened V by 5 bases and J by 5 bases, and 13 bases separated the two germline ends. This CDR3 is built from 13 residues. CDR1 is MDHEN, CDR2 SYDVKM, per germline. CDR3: CASSRGGGDEQYF. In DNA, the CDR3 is TGTGCCAGCAGTAGGGGAGGGGGGGACGAGCAGTACTTC. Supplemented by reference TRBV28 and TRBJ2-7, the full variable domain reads DVKVTQSSRYLVKRTGEKVFLECVQDMDHENMFWYRQDPGLGLRLIYFSYDVKMKEKGDIPEGYSVSREKKERFSLILESASTNQTSMYLCASSRGGGDEQYFGPGTRLTVT.

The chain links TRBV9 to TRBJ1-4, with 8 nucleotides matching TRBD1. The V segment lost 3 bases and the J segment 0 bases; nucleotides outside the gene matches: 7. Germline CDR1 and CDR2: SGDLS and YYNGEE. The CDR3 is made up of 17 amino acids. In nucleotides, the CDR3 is TGTGCCAGCAGCGCACGGGACAGGACTGCAACTAATGAAAAACTGTTTTTT. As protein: CASSARDRTATNEKLFF.

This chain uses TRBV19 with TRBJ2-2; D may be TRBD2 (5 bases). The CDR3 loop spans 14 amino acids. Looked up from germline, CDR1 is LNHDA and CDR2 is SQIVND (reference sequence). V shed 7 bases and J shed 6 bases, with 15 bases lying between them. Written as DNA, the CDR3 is TGTGCCAGTATGCCCGACGGGGTAGCCGGGGAGCTGTTTTTT. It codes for CASMPDGVAGELFF.

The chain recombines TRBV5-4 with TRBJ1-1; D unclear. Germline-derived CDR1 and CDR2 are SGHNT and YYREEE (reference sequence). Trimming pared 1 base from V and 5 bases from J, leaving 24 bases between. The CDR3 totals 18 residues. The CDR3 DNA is TGTGCCAGCAGCTTGAATTCCGCGTCGCTAATGAGGAAAACTGAAGCTTTCTTT. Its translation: CASSLNSASLMRKTEAFF.

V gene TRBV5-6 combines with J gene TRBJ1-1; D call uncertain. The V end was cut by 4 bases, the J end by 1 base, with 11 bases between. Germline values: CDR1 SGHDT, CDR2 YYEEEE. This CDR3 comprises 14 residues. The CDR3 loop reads CASSPLPGNTEAFF. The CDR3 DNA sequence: TGTGCCAGCAGCCCCCTCCCCGGGAACACTGAAGCTTTCTTT.

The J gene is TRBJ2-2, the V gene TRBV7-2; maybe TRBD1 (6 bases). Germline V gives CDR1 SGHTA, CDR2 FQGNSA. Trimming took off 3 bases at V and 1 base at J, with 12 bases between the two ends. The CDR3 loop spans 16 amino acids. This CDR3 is CASSFQRTVNTGELFF. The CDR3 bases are TGTGCCAGCAGCTTTCAGAGGACAGTGAACACCGGGGAGCTGTTTTTT.

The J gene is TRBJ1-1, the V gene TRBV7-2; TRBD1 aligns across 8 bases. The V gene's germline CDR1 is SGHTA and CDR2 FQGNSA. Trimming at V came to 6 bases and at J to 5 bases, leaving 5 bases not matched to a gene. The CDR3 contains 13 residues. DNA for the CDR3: TGTGCCAGCAGTCGGGACAGGAGGACTGAAGCTTTCTTT. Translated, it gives CASSRDRRTEAFF.

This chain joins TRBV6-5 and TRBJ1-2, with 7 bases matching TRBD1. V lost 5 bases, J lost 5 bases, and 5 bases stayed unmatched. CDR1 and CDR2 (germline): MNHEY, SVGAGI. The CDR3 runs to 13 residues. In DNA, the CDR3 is TGTGCCAGCAGTGACGGCAGGGGGTATGGCTACACCTTC. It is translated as CASSDGRGYGYTF.

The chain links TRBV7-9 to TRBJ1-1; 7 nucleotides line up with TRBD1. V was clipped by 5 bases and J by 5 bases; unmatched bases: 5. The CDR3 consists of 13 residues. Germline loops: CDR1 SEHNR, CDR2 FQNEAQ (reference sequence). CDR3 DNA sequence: TGTGCCAGCAGCGAGGGGGCGATTACTGAAGCTTTCTTT. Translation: CASSEGAITEAFF. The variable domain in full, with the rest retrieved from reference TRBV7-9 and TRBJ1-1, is DTGVSQNPRHKITKRGQNVTFRCDPISEHNRLYWYRQTLGQGPEFLTYFQNEAQLEKSRLLSDRFSAERPKGSFSTLEIQRTEQGDSAMYLCASSEGAITEAFFGQGTRLTVV.

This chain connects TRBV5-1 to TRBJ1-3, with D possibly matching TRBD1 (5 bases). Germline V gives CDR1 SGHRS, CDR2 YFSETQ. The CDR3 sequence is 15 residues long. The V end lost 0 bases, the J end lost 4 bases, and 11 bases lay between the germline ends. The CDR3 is CASSLDAGKGNTIYF. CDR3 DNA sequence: TGCGCCAGCAGCTTGGATGCAGGGAAAGGAAACACCATATATTTT.